This T cell receptor beta chain was sequenced during a study of blood T cells in healthy people across ages. Combining a sample-barcoded 5' primer with a J-beta primer mix, a second PCR ran for roughly 7 to 11 cycles. All samples gave at least 2.5 million CDR3-containing paired-end reads. TCRdb called the 5' RACE reads again in MiXCR, with one record for every CDR3 protein. Here the sample spans approximately 1,000,000 distinct CDR3 sequences, 30% to 40% being singletons. Trimming pared 5 bases from V and 7 bases from J, leaving 10 bases between. The CDR3 extends over 12 amino acids. In its sample, this clonotype was seen many times. No antigen is known for it. Every donor provided roughly 10 milliliters of peripheral blood. Findings and limits, study-wide: No one knew whether donors had CMV, which possibly confounded expanded clonotype changes.

The source of this sequence is a man aged 18 to 29 in good health. The V call is TRBV12-3 or TRBV12-4, the J call TRBJ2-3; D is undetermined. Sequencing input: blood. This chain's CDR3 is CASSLRPYTQYF. Written as DNA, the CDR3 is TGTGCCAGCAGTCTTCGACCATATACGCAGTATTTT.